The T cell receptor (beta chain) under discussion was sequenced for a study of shared clonotypes between healthy human individuals (dated by TCRdb to about 2020). Concerning the study at large: A few men and two women, aged 18 to 49 years, made up the cohort. For each donor, CD4 naive and CD4 memory were each run on three plates, CD8 naive on two plates, and CD8 memory on one plate. To estimate repertoire size and how much clonotypes are shared between individuals, the study performed deep sequencing of blood TCR repertoires from a handful of healthy adults. Libraries were prepared and TCR repertoires were sequenced by different laboratories using diverse techniques, in order to increase sequencing depth and limit assay-specific biases. Between about 0.94 and 8.9 billion PBMCs per donor were obtained by leukapheresis.

Beyond this particular receptor, the publication reports: When several donors were compared, the shared fraction of clonotypes was about 5% for naive CD4, around 4% for naive CD8, 2.3% for memory CD4, and less than 0.5% for memory CD8. Compared with non-shared clonotypes, the clonotypes found in all four sorted-subset donors had higher generation probabilities. Sampling was restricted to blood, and TCR repertoires in tissues likely differ from the TCR repertoires found in blood. The genetic and exposure-history diversity represented was limited by the small number of donors. Even with the large sequencing depth, rarefaction of the sorted-subset datasets indicated that sequencing was incomplete. Larger estimated clonotype richness was generally found for naive subsets than for memory subsets. Based on pairwise subsampling, the degree of clonotype sharing among donors was expected to be affected by sequencing depth.

Using the deep immunoSEQ assay, TCR CDR3 regions were amplified from genomic DNA by multiplex PCR. Extracted genomic DNA from each cell subset was spread evenly across all wells of several immunoSEQ 96-well plates, with each plate serving as a replicate. For sorted subsets, each replicate PCR was loaded with 200 ng genomic DNA, equivalent to 30,000 or so T cell genomes. Purified libraries were quantified with a Qubit 3.0 fluorometer, sized on a Bioanalyzer 2100, and re-quantified with the KAPA Library Quantification kit. Every immunoSEQ 96-well plate was sequenced on a dedicated single-read 150-cycle Illumina NextSeq 550 flow cell. The study's own analysis went as follows. Because the immunoSEQ output included only junctional sequences and no quality scores, the filtering could not be the same as the filtering used for full-length reads. To assign V/J genes and CDR3, sequences were annotated using PyIR, a Python wrapper for IgBLAST v1.9, with IMGT germline references. Reads were removed for weak V/J assignments (E-value above 1e-6), missing CDR3, stop codons, out-of-frame junctions, or ambiguous translated residues. V3J clonotypes were defined as sequences sharing an identical inferred V gene, J gene, and CDR3 amino acid sequence. Percentage overlap between repertoires was computed as shared unique clonotypes divided by the size of the smaller repertoire. RTK rarefaction, the Chao1 estimator, and Recon v2.1 estimates of unobserved clonotypes were used to assess repertoire richness. Generation probabilities were computed with OLGA for all TCRbeta clonotypes obtained by the gDNA method from several donors. What TCRdb holds here is the immuneACCESS table cut down to in-frame rearrangements. Part of the clones is not present; checked against another copy, under half of the missing clones reflect an unresolved V gene, and the others are unexplained. V, J and clone size derive from that table, while D and trimming were established from the DNA sequence. Present in this sample are about 2 million clones, about 94% of which were seen just once. 1% to 1.3% of the sample is in the top ten clones.

CD8 naive samples consisted of CD45RO-negative cells that were positively selected for CCR7, yielding a CD45RA+CCR7+ population without TemRA cells. The donors were healthy, HIV-negative adults who had no recently reported acute infections or vaccinations. Only Caucasian adults living in Nashville, Tennessee, USA were represented among the donors. Blood was collected by leukapheresis, and PBMCs were isolated by Ficoll-Histopaque density gradient centrifugation and then cryopreserved in liquid nitrogen vapor phase. Analytical flow cytometry was used to check the purity and quantity of every magnetically sorted T cell population. From each sorted fraction, genomic DNA was isolated and quantified by UV absorbance on a Nanodrop 2000c. A note on this clone: It lacks a known antigen. Base qualities are not recorded, but no much larger clone differs from it by a single base. Other DNA sequences in this sample translate to the same CDR3.

The CDR1 and CDR2 encoded by the germline V gene are SGDLS and YYNGEE. The junction carries 3 bases between V and J, which are trimmed by 5 bases and 0 bases respectively. The CDR3 starts with the cysteine, ends with the phenylalanine, and has 11 residues. The read is trimmed to its CDR3 DNA, 33 bases read in frame from base 1. The sample comprised naive CD8+ T cells sorted from blood. This sample's cell subset or site label indicates: CD45RA+CCR7+. The chain couples TRBV9 to TRBJ2-7; too little of a D gene remains to name it. The TCR originated in a man between 18 and 35 years old in good health. The bases read TGTGCCAGCAGTAGCTCCTACGAGCAGTACTTC. It codes for CASSSSYEQYF.